This T cell receptor (beta chain) was profiled in a study of brain T cells in children with intractable seizures. Clones were read by immunoSEQ multiplex PCR, and TCRdb kept only the in-frame ones, dropping some. The data show 35,000 to 50,000 clones, 75% to 95% seen once. This specimen was peripheral blood, taken at surgery. The receptor was isolated from a girl under 10 years old with tuberous sclerosis and intractable seizures.

The CDR3 region has the DNA TGTGCCAGCAGCTTGGTCTGGGTGTCTTATGGCTACACCTTC. Its translation: CASSLVWVSYGYTF. The gene calls are TRBV5-6 and TRBJ1-2; no firm D call. The CDR3 contains 14 residues. V was cut by 0 bases and J by 5 bases, with 11 bases left in between. CDR1 SGHDT and CDR2 YYEEEE come from the germline V gene.